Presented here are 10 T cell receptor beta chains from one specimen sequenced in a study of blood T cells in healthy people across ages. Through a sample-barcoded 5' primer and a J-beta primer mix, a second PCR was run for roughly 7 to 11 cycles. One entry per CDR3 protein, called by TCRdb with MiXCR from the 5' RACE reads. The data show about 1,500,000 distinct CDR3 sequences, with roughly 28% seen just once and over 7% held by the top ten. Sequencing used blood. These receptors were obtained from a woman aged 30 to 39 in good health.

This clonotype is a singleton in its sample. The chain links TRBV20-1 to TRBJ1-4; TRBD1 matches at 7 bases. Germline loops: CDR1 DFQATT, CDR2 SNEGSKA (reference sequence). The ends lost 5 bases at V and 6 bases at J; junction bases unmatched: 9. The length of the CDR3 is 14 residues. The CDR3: CSARTGTADEKLFF. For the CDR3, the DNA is TGCAGTGCTCGAACCGGGACAGCGGATGAAAAACTGTTTTTT.

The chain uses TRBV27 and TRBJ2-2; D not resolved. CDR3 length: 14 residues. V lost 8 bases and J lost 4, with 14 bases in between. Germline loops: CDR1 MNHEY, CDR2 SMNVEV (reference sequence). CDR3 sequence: CASSVALSTGELFF. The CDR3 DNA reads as TGTGCCAGCTCGGTGGCATTAAGCACCGGGGAGCTGTTTTTT.

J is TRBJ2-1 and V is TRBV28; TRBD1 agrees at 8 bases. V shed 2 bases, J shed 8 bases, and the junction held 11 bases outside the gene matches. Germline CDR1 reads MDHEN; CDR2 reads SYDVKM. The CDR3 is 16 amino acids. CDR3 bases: TGTGCCAGCAGTTTACTCAGGGGGCGCGAGTCATATGAGCAGTTCTTC. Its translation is CASSLLRGRESYEQFF. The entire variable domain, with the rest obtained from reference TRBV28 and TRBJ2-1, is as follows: DVKVTQSSRYLVKRTGEKVFLECVQDMDHENMFWYRQDPGLGLRLIYFSYDVKMKEKGDIPEGYSVSREKKERFSLILESASTNQTSMYLCASSLLRGRESYEQFFGPGTRLTVL.

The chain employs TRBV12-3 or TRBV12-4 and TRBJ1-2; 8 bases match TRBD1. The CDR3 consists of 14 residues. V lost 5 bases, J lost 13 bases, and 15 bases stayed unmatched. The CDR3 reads CASSQTGVGYSCTF. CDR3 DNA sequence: TGTGCCAGCAGTCAGACAGGGGTCGGGTATAGCTGCACCTTC.

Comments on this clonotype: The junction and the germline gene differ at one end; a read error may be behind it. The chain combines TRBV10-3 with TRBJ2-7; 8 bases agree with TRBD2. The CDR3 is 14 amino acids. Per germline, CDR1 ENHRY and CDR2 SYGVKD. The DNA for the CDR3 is TGTGCCGTCAGCACCGGGACTAGCTCCTACGAGCAGTACTTC. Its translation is CAVSTGTSSYEQYF.

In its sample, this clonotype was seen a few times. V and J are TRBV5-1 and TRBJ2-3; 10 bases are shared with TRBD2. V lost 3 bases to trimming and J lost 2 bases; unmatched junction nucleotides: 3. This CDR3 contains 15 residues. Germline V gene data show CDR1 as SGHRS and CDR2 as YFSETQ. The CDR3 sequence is CASSSSGRATDTQYF. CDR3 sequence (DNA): TGCGCCAGCAGCTCGAGCGGGAGGGCCACAGATACGCAGTATTTT.

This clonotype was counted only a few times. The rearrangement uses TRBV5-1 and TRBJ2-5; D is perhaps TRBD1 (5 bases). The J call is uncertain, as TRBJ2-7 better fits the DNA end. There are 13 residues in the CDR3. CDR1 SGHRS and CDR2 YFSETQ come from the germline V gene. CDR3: CASSPQVTAEQYF. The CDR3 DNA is TGCGCCAGCAGCCCTCAGGTGACAGCCGAGCAGTACTTC.

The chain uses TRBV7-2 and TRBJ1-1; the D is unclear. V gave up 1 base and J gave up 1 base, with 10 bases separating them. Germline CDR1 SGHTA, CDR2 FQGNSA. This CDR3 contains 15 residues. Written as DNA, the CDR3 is TGTGCCAGCAGCTTAGGCGGCAGGTGGAACACTGAAGCTTTCTTT. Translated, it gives CASSLGGRWNTEAFF. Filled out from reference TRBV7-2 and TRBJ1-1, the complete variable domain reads GAGVSQSPSNKVTEKGKDVELRCDPISGHTALYWYRQSLGQGLEFLIYFQGNSAPDKSGLPSDRFSAERTGGSVSTLTIQRTQQEDSAVYLCASSLGGRWNTEAFFGQGTRLTVV.

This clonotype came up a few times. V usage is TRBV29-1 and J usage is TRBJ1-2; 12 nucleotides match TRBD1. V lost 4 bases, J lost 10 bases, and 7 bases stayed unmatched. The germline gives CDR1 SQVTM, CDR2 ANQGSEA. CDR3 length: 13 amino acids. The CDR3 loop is CSVARDRGHVYTF. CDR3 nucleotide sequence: TGCAGCGTTGCCCGGGACAGGGGGCACGTCTACACCTTC.

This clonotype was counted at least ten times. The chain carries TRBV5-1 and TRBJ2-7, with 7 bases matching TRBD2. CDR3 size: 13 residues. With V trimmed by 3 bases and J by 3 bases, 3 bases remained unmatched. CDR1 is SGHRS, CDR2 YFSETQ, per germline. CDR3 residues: CASSSWTSYEQYF. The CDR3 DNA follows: TGCGCCAGCAGCTCCTGGACTAGCTACGAGCAGTACTTC.